The 28 T cell receptor beta chains below come from one sample, sequenced in a study of cytomegalovirus exposure and HLA in healthy donors. Primers for the PCR totalled 60 Vbeta and 13 Jbeta. The method was immunoSEQ multiplex PCR; TCRdb's version includes in-frame clones alone and lacks a portion of them. There are roughly 80,000 clones in the sample; about 80% occur only once, and 3% lies in the top ten. The sequenced sample consisted of PBMCs. These receptors originate from a man aged 45 to 65 in good health and CMV-seropositive.

The chain couples TRBV30 to TRBJ1-1; tentative D call: TRBD1 (5 bases). V was clipped by 8 bases and J by 4 bases, with 17 bases between them. CDR3 length: 13 amino acids. In germline, CDR1 is GTSNPN, CDR2 SVGIG (reference sequence). CDR3 sequence: CARQTTGPTEAFF. In DNA form, the CDR3 reads TGTGCCCGACAAACCACAGGTCCCACTGAAGCTTTCTTT.

CDR3 sequence: CASSIRTTLSMTGELFF. The CDR3 nucleotides are TGTGCCAGTAGTATACGTACGACATTAAGCATGACCGGGGAGCTGTTTTTT. V and J are TRBV19 and TRBJ2-2; D remains ambiguous. Germline V gene data show CDR1 as LNHDA and CDR2 as SQIVND (reference sequence). Trimming took off 2 bases at V and 5 bases at J, with 18 bases between the two ends. The length of the CDR3 is 17 residues.

This clone was counted between two and nine times. The V and J genes are TRBV11-1 and TRBJ2-7, with D possibly being TRBD1 (7 bases). The CDR3 sequence is 15 residues long. Per germline, CDR1 SGHAT and CDR2 FQDESV (reference sequence). Trimming stripped 4 bases from V and 3 bases from J, with 16 bases between. The CDR3 protein is CASSSRQGLYYEQYF. The DNA for the CDR3 is TGTGCCAGCAGCTCTAGACAGGGACTCTACTACGAGCAGTACTTC. Full variable domain (remainder filled in from reference TRBV11-1 and TRBJ2-7): EAEVAQSPRYKITEKSQAVAFWCDPISGHATLYWYRQILGQGPELLVQFQDESVVDDSQLPKDRFSAERLKGVDSTLKIQPAELGDSAMYLCASSSRQGLYYEQYFGPGTRLTVT.

This clone showed up just a few times. The chain links TRBV9 to TRBJ2-1; TRBD2 aligns across 8 bases. Trimming cost V 0 bases and J 6 bases; bases outside gene matches: 5. The CDR3 has 15 residues. The germline V gene has CDR1 SGDLS and CDR2 YYNGEE. Written as DNA, the CDR3 is TGTGCCAGCAGCGTAGAAGTCGGGAGGGCCAATGAGCAGTTCTTC. Translation: CASSVEVGRANEQFF.

The chain carries TRBV28 and TRBJ2-3, with TRBD2 as a possible D gene (7 bases). With 4 bases removed from V and 6 bases from J, the gap between germline ends came to 20 bases. This CDR3 is 16 amino acids long. Germline CDR1 is MDHEN and CDR2 is SYDVKM. The DNA of the CDR3 is TGTGCCAGCAGTTACACTAGCGTCACCCAGGGGGATACGCAGTATTTT. As protein: CASSYTSVTQGDTQYF.

V usage is TRBV6-1 and J usage is TRBJ2-1; 10 bases are shared with TRBD2. Germline CDR1 and CDR2: MNHNS and SASEGT. CDR3 size: 14 residues. The V segment lost 9 bases and the J segment 3 bases; nucleotides outside the gene matches: 5. CDR3 coding DNA: TGTGCCAGTTGGACTAGCGGAGACTACAATGAGCAGTTCTTC. This codes for CASWTSGDYNEQFF.

The V gene is TRBV7-9, the J gene TRBJ2-1, with 7 bases lining up with TRBD2. From germline, CDR1 is SEHNR and CDR2 FQNEAQ (reference sequence). The CDR3 length is 17 residues. The J segment lost 6 bases and the V segment lost 5 bases, leaving 16 bases of the junction unmatched. In DNA, the CDR3 is TGTGCCAGCAGCCCTACTCCGGGACTATCTGATTCCAATGAGCAGTTCTTC. It specifies CASSPTPGLSDSNEQFF.

The gene calls are TRBV4-2 and TRBJ2-7, with 9 bases aligning to TRBD2. Germline V gene data show CDR1 as LGHNA and CDR2 as YNFKEQ. The CDR3 is 15 residues long. V shed 1 base, J shed 4 bases, and the junction held 5 bases outside the gene matches. The CDR3 protein is CASSQGLAVTYEQYF. CDR3 DNA: TGTGCCAGCAGCCAAGGACTAGCGGTCACTTACGAGCAGTACTTC.

The V call is TRBV7-9, the J call TRBJ2-1, with TRBD1 matching over 7 bases. The CDR3 runs 14 residues. Per the germline V gene, CDR1 is SEHNR and CDR2 is FQNEAQ (reference sequence). V shed 0 bases, J shed 8 bases, and the junction held 4 bases outside the gene matches. The CDR3 nucleotides are TGTGCCAGCAGCTTAGCTCGGCAGGGGGATGAGCAGTTCTTC. Protein product: CASSLARQGDEQFF.

This chain joins TRBV18 and TRBJ2-3; the match to TRBD2 covers 10 bases. The CDR3 consists of 14 residues. V lost 7 bases to trimming and J lost 4 bases; unmatched junction nucleotides: 5. The germline V gene encodes CDR1 KGHSH and CDR2 LQKENI. In DNA form, the CDR3 reads TGTGCCAGCTGCTCTAGCGGGAGCGCAGATACGCAGTATTTT. Its translation is CASCSSGSADTQYF.

The chain links TRBV4-1 to TRBJ2-5; D gene unclear. The CDR3 runs to 15 residues. In germline, CDR1 is MGHRA, CDR2 YSYEKL. Trimming removed 0 bases at V and 0 bases at J, with 8 bases between. CDR3 sequence (DNA): TGCGCCAGCAGCCAAGATGGCGGTAACCAAGAGACCCAGTACTTC. Translating it yields CASSQDGGNQETQYF.

The genes are TRBV19 and TRBJ1-1, with D maybe TRBD1 (5 bases). Trimming took off 6 bases at V and 0 bases at J, with 8 bases between the two ends. The CDR3 is made up of 13 amino acids. Per germline, CDR1 LNHDA and CDR2 SQIVND (reference sequence). The CDR3 loop is CASRTAMNTEAFF. As DNA, the CDR3 is TGTGCCAGTAGGACAGCTATGAACACTGAAGCTTTCTTT.

The chain carries TRBV5-1 and TRBJ2-2, with 9 bases lining up with TRBD2. The CDR3 has 16 amino acids. The V gene's germline CDR1 is SGHRS and CDR2 YFSETQ. J lost 6 bases, V lost 2 bases, and 8 bases had no gene match. CDR3 bases: TGCGCCAGCAGCTTCAGTAGCGGGAGTCTCCCCGGGGAGCTGTTTTTT. As protein: CASSFSSGSLPGELFF. The full variable domain, completed using reference TRBV5-1 and TRBJ2-2, is KAGVTQTPRYLIKTRGQQVTLSCSPISGHRSVSWYQQTPGQGLQFLFEYFSETQRNKGNFPGRFSGRQFSNSRSEMNVSTLELGDSALYLCASSFSSGSLPGELFFGEGSRLTVL.

The genes are TRBV5-1 and TRBJ1-5, with D hard to call. This CDR3 is built from 13 residues. Germline V gene lookup returns CDR1 SGHRS and CDR2 YFSETQ. Trimming removed 3 bases from V and 3 bases from J, with 7 bases in between. The CDR3 nucleotides read TGCGCCAGCAGCTCTACCATCAATCAGCCCCAGCATTTT. Translation gives CASSSTINQPQHF.

V is TRBV7-2 and J is TRBJ2-2; 7 bases are a match to TRBD1. Germline V gene data show CDR1 as SGHTA and CDR2 as FQGNSA. This CDR3 contains 14 residues. V lost 2 bases to trimming and J lost 5 bases; unmatched junction nucleotides: 2. The CDR3 loop reads CASSLTDRTGELFF. CDR3 sequence (DNA): TGTGCCAGCAGCTTAACGGACAGGACCGGGGAGCTGTTTTTT.

In its sample, this clone was seen a few times. This chain links TRBV10-3 with TRBJ1-2, with a tentative D call TRBD1 (6 bases). Germline CDR1 and CDR2: ENHRY and SYGVKD. The CDR3 spans 13 residues. The V end lost 5 bases, the J end lost 5 bases, and 12 bases lay between the germline ends. Written as DNA, the CDR3 is TGTGCCATCAGTACCCAGGACAGATATGGCTACACCTTC. It specifies CAISTQDRYGYTF.

The rearrangement joins TRBV4-2 to TRBJ2-7; 9 bases are a match to TRBD1. Germline V CDR1 and CDR2: LGHNA, YNFKEQ. The CDR3 runs to 15 residues. With 3 bases clipped from V and 3 bases from J, the junction kept 6 bases outside the gene matches. For the CDR3, the DNA is TGTGCCAGCAGCCAGGGCCGGGACAGGGTCTACGAGCAGTACTTC. Its translation is CASSQGRDRVYEQYF.

J is TRBJ2-5 and V is TRBV5-1; 8 bases agree with TRBD1. The end of the DNA fits TRBJ2-7 better, so the J call may be wrong. The CDR3 runs 15 residues. Germline CDR1 SGHRS, CDR2 YFSETQ. CDR3 protein: CASSKTGDPPGEQYF. CDR3 coding DNA: TGCGCCAGCAGCAAGACAGGGGACCCCCCAGGCGAGCAGTACTTC.

The table lists this clone with a count of one. The chain combines TRBV5-6 with TRBJ2-1; D perhaps matches TRBD2 (5 bases). V dropped 3 bases and J dropped 0 bases, with 10 bases sitting between them. From germline, CDR1 is SGHDT and CDR2 YYEEEE. The CDR3 has 15 residues. The CDR3: CASSSWRSSYNEQFF. As DNA, the CDR3 is TGTGCCAGCAGCTCCTGGAGGAGCTCCTACAATGAGCAGTTCTTC. Together with reference TRBV5-6 and TRBJ2-1, the CDR3 gives the full variable domain: DAGVTQSPTHLIKTRGQQVTLRCSPKSGHDTVSWYQQALGQGPQFIFQYYEEEERQRGNFPDRFSGHQFPNYSSELNVNALLLGDSALYLCASSSWRSSYNEQFFGPGTRLTVL.

This clone was picked up one time. This chain uses TRBV7-9 with TRBJ1-4; 7 nucleotides align to TRBD1. The CDR3 consists of 16 residues. J lost 8 bases, V lost 1 base, and 10 bases had no gene match. The germline V gene encodes CDR1 SEHNR and CDR2 FQNEAQ (reference sequence). The DNA of the CDR3 is TGTGCCAGCAGCTTAGGCCCGACAGGGTCGGGGGAAAAACTGTTTTTT. It codes for CASSLGPTGSGEKLFF.

This clone is a singleton in its sample. Germline is not matched at one junction end, which may reflect a read error. This chain links TRBV7-9 with TRBJ2-7; no reliable D call. The CDR3 runs 13 residues. Germline loops: CDR1 SEHNR, CDR2 FQNEAQ (reference sequence). The CDR3 spells CSSSLGQSYEQYF. CDR3 coding DNA: TGTTCCAGCAGCTTAGGGCAGTCCTACGAGCAGTACTTC.

The chain combines TRBV18 with TRBJ1-1; D ambiguous. V lost 3 bases and J 4 bases, leaving 27 bases between the germline ends. This CDR3 has 19 residues. Per the germline V gene, CDR1 is KGHSH and CDR2 is LQKENI. Here the CDR3 DNA reads TGTGCCAGCTCACCGTCTACGATCCTCGGGAGGTCCTCTTCCACTGAAGCTTTCTTT. Residues: CASSPSTILGRSSSTEAFF.

The V call is TRBV7-2, the J call TRBJ2-3; 11 bases align to TRBD2. In germline, CDR1 is SGHTA, CDR2 FQGNSA. This CDR3 spans 19 amino acids. V lost 2 bases to trimming and J lost 2 bases; unmatched junction nucleotides: 12. Here the CDR3 reads CASSLRGPSGRKSTDTQYF. The CDR3 DNA reads TGTGCCAGCAGCTTAAGGGGGCCTAGCGGGAGGAAATCCACAGATACGCAGTATTTT. Drawing the rest from reference TRBV7-2 and TRBJ2-3, the complete variable domain is GAGVSQSPSNKVTEKGKDVELRCDPISGHTALYWYRQSLGQGLEFLIYFQGNSAPDKSGLPSDRFSAERTGGSVSTLTIQRTQQEDSAVYLCASSLRGPSGRKSTDTQYFGPGTRLTVL.

The gene calls are TRBV29-1 and TRBJ1-6; 10 bases line up with TRBD1. The CDR3 loop spans 13 amino acids. Looked up from germline, CDR1 is SQVTM and CDR2 is ANQGSEA. V shed 4 bases, J shed 9 bases, and the junction held 3 bases outside the gene matches. The CDR3: CSVATGGGSPLHF. In nucleotides, the CDR3 is TGCAGCGTTGCGACAGGGGGCGGTTCACCCCTCCACTTT.

Details on this clone: The junction departs from germline at one end; a sequencing error may be responsible. The V call is TRBV7-9, the J call TRBJ1-4; D unresolved. Germline-derived CDR1 and CDR2 are SEHNR and FQNEAQ (reference sequence). The CDR3 sequence is 14 residues long. The CDR3 reads CSSSLVAAAEKLFF. Written as DNA, the CDR3 is TGTTCCAGCAGCTTAGTGGCGGCCGCTGAAAAACTGTTTTTT.

The chain has TRBV18 and TRBJ2-3; TRBD1 might be the D (6 bases). V was cut by 7 bases and J by 4 bases, with 15 bases left in between. The CDR3 is 14 amino acids. In germline, CDR1 is KGHSH, CDR2 LQKENI. The CDR3 here is CASLGQANADTQYF. The DNA for the CDR3 is TGTGCCAGCTTGGGACAAGCCAACGCAGATACGCAGTATTTT.

This clone was seen a few times. The CDR3 nucleotides are TGTGCCAGCAGGCGGTTTGGGGAGTTGGAGACCCAGTACTTC. This gives the protein CASRRFGELETQYF. The genes are TRBV7-8 and TRBJ2-5; TRBD2 is a possible D gene (5 bases). This CDR3 has 14 residues. V lost 6 bases to trimming and J lost 5 bases, with 16 bases between them. The V gene's germline CDR1 is SGHVS and CDR2 FQNEAQ.

This chain joins TRBV18 and TRBJ1-5; no firm D call. Germline loops: CDR1 KGHSH, CDR2 LQKENI. The V gene lost 3 bases and the J gene lost 0 bases, with 9 bases spanning the gap. The CDR3 sequence is 15 residues long. CDR3: CASSPGGVSNQPQHF. The DNA of the CDR3 is TGTGCCAGCTCACCGGGAGGAGTTAGCAATCAGCCCCAGCATTTT.